Here is one TCR beta chain with its context. As yet, its antigen is unknown. These data originate in a study of T cell repertoires in cytomegalovirus infection. Study context: Indications came from public TCR beta signatures; they pointed to CMV infection and to a matching HLA type. Findings and caveats of the study: The response measured ex vivo was dominated by TCR beta clonotypes (HLA-C-restricted and CMV-specific). Individuals carrying CMV plus the relevant HLA were identified by cumulative frequency of public TCR beta families.

TCRdb passed the reads through MiXCR, listing each CDR3 protein once. Of 250,000 or so distinct CDR3 sequences listed, roughly 12% are singletons. Per the germline V gene, CDR1 is DFQATT and CDR2 is SNEGSKA (reference sequence). There are 15 residues in the CDR3. Trimming cost V 5 bases and J 6 bases, with 21 bases left between them. Sequencing input: PBMCs. The gene calls are TRBV20-1 and TRBJ2-3, with D possibly TRBD2 on 6 matching bases. The source is a human donor in good health (CMV status not recorded). Some clones in this sample may be carry-over from other donors' samples. This chain's CDR3 is CSALIGAGMMDTQYF. CDR3 coding DNA: TGCAGTGCTCTCATCGGAGCGGGTATGATGGATACGCAGTATTTT.